A single sample gave rise to the 18 T cell receptor beta chains below, sequenced in a study of blood T cell repertoires in COVID-19. The table came from immunoSEQ multiplex PCR; TCRdb's copy has only in-frame clones and leaves some out. The repertoire includes roughly 150,000 clones, roughly 88% of them detected once, and roughly 5% sits in the top ten. Material: peripheral blood. These receptors were collected from a man younger than 35 with COVID-19, enrolled during active disease.

The chain links TRBV6-5 to TRBJ1-1; no clear D. The CDR3 loop spans 15 amino acids. Germline V lookup: CDR1 MNHEY, CDR2 SVGAGI. Trimming took 0 bases from V and 0 from J, leaving 8 bases between them. CDR3 sequence: CASSYSRTLNTEAFF. DNA for the CDR3: TGTGCCAGCAGTTACTCCCGTACATTGAACACTGAAGCTTTCTTT.

The chain uses TRBV6-5 and TRBJ2-7; weak D call: TRBD2 (7 bases). In germline, CDR1 is MNHEY, CDR2 SVGAGI. Trimming stripped 5 bases from V and 3 bases from J, with 17 bases between. The CDR3 extends over 15 amino acids. CDR3 in amino acids: CASSLLGGAGYEQYF. The CDR3, as DNA: TGTGCCAGCAGTCTCCTGGGGGGGGCGGGCTACGAGCAGTACTTC.

The V gene is TRBV18, the J gene TRBJ2-3; D might be TRBD2 (6 bases). Germline CDR1 and CDR2: KGHSH and LQKENI. V lost 4 bases to trimming and J lost 1 base, with 12 bases between them. The CDR3 loop spans 15 amino acids. DNA for the CDR3: TGTGCCAGCTCACGGGGACTTCCACGCACAGATACGCAGTATTTT. This gives the protein CASSRGLPRTDTQYF.

The chain uses TRBV27 and TRBJ2-1; D remains ambiguous. The V gene lost 10 bases and the J gene lost 5 bases, with 21 bases spanning the gap. Germline V gives CDR1 MNHEY, CDR2 SMNVEV (reference sequence). This CDR3 has 15 residues. The CDR3, as DNA: TGTGCCACCACCCCCGGTTATCCCGCTAACAATGAGCAGTTCTTC. This codes for CATTPGYPANNEQFF.

Notes on this clone: Mismatch with germline at one junction end may stem from a read error. The chain carries TRBV30 and TRBJ1-4, with D uncertain. Per germline, CDR1 GTSNPN and CDR2 SVGIG (reference sequence). The CDR3 is made up of 14 amino acids. The CDR3 bases are TGTGCCTGGAGTGTAGGCGGTGAGGGTGAAAAACTGCTTTTT. It yields the protein CAWSVGGEGEKLLF.

The chain is built from TRBV5-4 and TRBJ1-6; 8 bases align to TRBD1. There are 16 residues in the CDR3. V dropped 4 bases and J dropped 4; count of bases not matched to a gene: 7. The germline gives CDR1 SGHNT, CDR2 YYREEE (reference sequence). This chain's CDR3 is CASSIGTGDYNSPLHF. The CDR3 bases are TGTGCCAGCAGCATAGGGACAGGCGATTATAATTCACCCCTCCACTTT.

V gene TRBV7-9 combines with J gene TRBJ1-5; 9 bases match TRBD1. The CDR3 covers 14 residues. The germline CDR1 and CDR2 sequences are SEHNR and FQNEAQ (reference sequence). With 5 bases clipped from V and 5 bases from J, the junction kept 4 bases outside the gene matches. Here the CDR3 reads CASSPGQGHQPQHF. The CDR3 bases are TGTGCCAGCAGCCCGGGACAGGGCCATCAGCCCCAGCATTTT.

The chain combines TRBV4-3 with TRBJ2-1; 8 bases line up with TRBD2. The V gene end was trimmed by 3 bases and the J gene end by 4 bases; junction bases not matched to a gene: 5. There are 15 residues in the CDR3. Germline V gene lookup returns CDR1 LGHNA and CDR2 YSLEER. The CDR3 spells CASSQTSEWYNEQFF. For the CDR3, the DNA is TGCGCCAGCAGCCAGACTAGCGAATGGTACAATGAGCAGTTCTTC.

The gene calls are TRBV11-2 and TRBJ2-7; D not resolved. Per the germline V gene, CDR1 is SGHAT and CDR2 is FQNNGV. Trimming took off 2 bases at V and 6 bases at J, with 11 bases between the two ends. This CDR3 spans 13 amino acids. CDR3 loop: CASSLLVESEQYF. CDR3 DNA sequence: TGTGCCAGCAGCTTACTGGTTGAGTCCGAGCAGTACTTC.

CDR3 amino acids: CASSPVGAGSGANVLTF. CDR3 nucleotides: TGTGCCAGCAGCCCTGTGGGGGCGGGCTCTGGGGCCAACGTCCTGACTTTC. The chain recombines TRBV11-2 with TRBJ2-6; TRBD1 is a possible D gene (6 bases). Germline V gene data show CDR1 as SGHAT and CDR2 as FQNNGV. The V and J ends lost 5 bases and 0 bases respectively, with 14 bases between them. The CDR3 sequence is 17 residues long.

The V and J genes are TRBV5-4 and TRBJ2-2; TRBD2 agrees at 7 bases. The V segment lost 4 bases and the J segment 6 bases; nucleotides outside the gene matches: 6. The CDR3 has 14 residues. Germline V lookup: CDR1 SGHNT, CDR2 YYREEE (reference sequence). The CDR3, as DNA: TGTGCCAGCAGCCGGGACGGGGGGTCCGGGGAGCTGTTTTTT. Residues: CASSRDGGSGELFF. Full variable domain (rest looked up from reference TRBV5-4 and TRBJ2-2): ETGVTQSPTHLIKTRGQQVTLRCSSQSGHNTVSWYQQALGQGPQFIFQYYREEENGRGNFPPRFSGLQFPNYSSELNVNALELDDSALYLCASSRDGGSGELFFGEGSRLTVL.

V usage is TRBV5-1 and J usage is TRBJ1-2; D not certain. The CDR3 loop spans 15 amino acids. Germline V gives CDR1 SGHRS, CDR2 YFSETQ. Trimming took 0 bases from V and 2 from J, leaving 11 bases between them. The CDR3 nucleotides are TGCGCCAGCAGCTTGGGCAGGTCAGAAAACTATGGCTACACCTTC. Translated: CASSLGRSENYGYTF.

The rearrangement links TRBV7-9 to TRBJ2-4; tentatively, D is TRBD1 (5 bases). The germline V and J ends were trimmed by 5 bases and 7 bases, with 18 bases remaining between them. The CDR3 consists of 15 residues. Germline values: CDR1 SEHNR, CDR2 FQNEAQ (reference sequence). CDR3 protein: CASSIGKGEGNIQYF. Here the CDR3 DNA reads TGTGCCAGCAGCATCGGCAAAGGGGAAGGGAACATTCAGTACTTC.

This clone was detected only once. This chain joins TRBV21-1 and TRBJ1-5; the listed D gene, TRBD1, was not tested against the DNA. TRBV21-1 constitutes a pseudogene. This CDR3 has 20 residues. CDR3 loop: CASSKEETGGGGANNQPQHF. In nucleotides, the CDR3 is TGTGCCAGCAGCAAAGAGGAGACAGGGGGCGGTGGGGCAAACAATCAGCCCCAGCATTTT.

This clone showed up just a few times. The chain employs TRBV7-9 and TRBJ1-1; 7 bases agree with TRBD1. After removal of 7 bases from V and 7 bases from J, the junction contained 9 bases not matched to a gene. The CDR3 has 13 residues. Per the germline V gene, CDR1 is SEHNR and CDR2 is FQNEAQ (reference sequence). The CDR3 region has the DNA TGTGCCAGCAAAGGCGGGCGGACAGGTGAAGCTTTCTTT. It yields the protein CASKGGRTGEAFF. Drawing the rest from reference TRBV7-9 and TRBJ1-1, the complete variable domain is DTGVSQNPRHKITKRGQNVTFRCDPISEHNRLYWYRQTLGQGPEFLTYFQNEAQLEKSRLLSDRFSAERPKGSFSTLEIQRTEQGDSAMYLCASKGGRTGEAFFGQGTRLTVV.

CDR3 region: CASSSTGFHTGELFF. DNA of the CDR3: TGTGCCAGCAGCTCCACAGGGTTCCACACCGGGGAGCTGTTTTTT. The chain joins TRBV11-3 to TRBJ2-2; tentatively, D is TRBD1 (6 bases). The germline V gene has CDR1 SGHNT and CDR2 YENEEA. V lost 4 bases, J lost 3 bases, and 12 bases lay in between. CDR3 length: 15 amino acids.

This chain links TRBV28 with TRBJ2-7; D possibly corresponds to TRBD1 (6 bases). The germline gives CDR1 MDHEN, CDR2 SYDVKM. Deletions cut 3 bases from V and 6 bases from J, with 27 bases between. The CDR3 sequence is 18 residues long. The DNA for the CDR3 is TGTGCCAGCAGTTTGGGGGTAACAGGGCTCGGGACCCCGGGCGAGCAGTACTTC. Its protein is CASSLGVTGLGTPGEQYF.

This clone was seen a handful of times. The genes are TRBV5-4 and TRBJ2-7; TRBD1 is a possible D gene (5 bases). The CDR3 length is 15 residues. V lost 2 bases to trimming and J lost 2 bases, with 14 bases between them. The germline gives CDR1 SGHNT, CDR2 YYREEE (reference sequence). The CDR3 DNA follows: TGTGCCAGCAGCTTATCGGCAGGGCAGGCCTACGAGCAGTACTTC. It translates to CASSLSAGQAYEQYF.